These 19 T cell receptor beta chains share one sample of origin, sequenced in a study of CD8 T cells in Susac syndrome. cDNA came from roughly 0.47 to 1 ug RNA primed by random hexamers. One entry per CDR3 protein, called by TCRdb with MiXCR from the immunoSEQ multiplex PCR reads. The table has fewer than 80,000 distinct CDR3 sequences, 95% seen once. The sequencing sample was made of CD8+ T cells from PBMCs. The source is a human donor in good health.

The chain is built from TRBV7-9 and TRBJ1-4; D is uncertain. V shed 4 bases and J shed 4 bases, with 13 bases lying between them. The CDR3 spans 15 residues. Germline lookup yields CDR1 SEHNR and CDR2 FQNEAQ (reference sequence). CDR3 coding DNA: TGTGCCAGCAGCTCCTCGGCCGGGAGTAATGAAAAACTGTTTTTT. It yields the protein CASSSSAGSNEKLFF.

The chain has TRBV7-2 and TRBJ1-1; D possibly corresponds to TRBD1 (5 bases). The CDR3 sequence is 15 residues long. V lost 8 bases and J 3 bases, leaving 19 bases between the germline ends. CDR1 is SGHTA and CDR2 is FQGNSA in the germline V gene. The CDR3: CASGGEGGLDTEAFF. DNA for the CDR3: TGTGCCAGCGGGGGGGAGGGCGGTTTGGACACTGAAGCTTTCTTT. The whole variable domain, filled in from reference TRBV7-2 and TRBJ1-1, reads GAGVSQSPSNKVTEKGKDVELRCDPISGHTALYWYRQSLGQGLEFLIYFQGNSAPDKSGLPSDRFSAERTGGSVSTLTIQRTQQEDSAVYLCASGGEGGLDTEAFFGQGTRLTVV.

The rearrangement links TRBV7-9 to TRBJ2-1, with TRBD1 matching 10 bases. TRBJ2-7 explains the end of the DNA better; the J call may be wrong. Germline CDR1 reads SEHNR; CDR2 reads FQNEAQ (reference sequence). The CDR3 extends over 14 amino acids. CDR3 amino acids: CASSLVGTGVEQYF. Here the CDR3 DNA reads TGTGCCAGCAGCTTAGTCGGGACAGGGGTTGAGCAGTACTTC.

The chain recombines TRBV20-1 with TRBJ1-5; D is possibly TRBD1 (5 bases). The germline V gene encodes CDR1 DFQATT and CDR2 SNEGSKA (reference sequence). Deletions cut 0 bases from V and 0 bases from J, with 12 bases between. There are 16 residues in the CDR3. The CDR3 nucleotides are TGCAGTGCTAGAGATCTATCCGACAGTAGCAATCAGCCCCAGCATTTT. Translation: CSARDLSDSSNQPQHF.

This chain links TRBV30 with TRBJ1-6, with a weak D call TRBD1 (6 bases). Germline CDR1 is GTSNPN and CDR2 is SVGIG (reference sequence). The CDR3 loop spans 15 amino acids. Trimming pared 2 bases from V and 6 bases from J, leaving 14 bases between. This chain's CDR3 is CAWSHLGGGNSPLHF. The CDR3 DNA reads TGTGCCTGGAGTCACCTAGGGGGTGGTAATTCACCCCTCCACTTT.

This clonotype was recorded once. The CDR3 DNA reads TGTGCCAGCAGTTCCCCGTGGGAGGGCCAAGAGACCCAGTACTTC. Residues: CASSSPWEGQETQYF. The V call is TRBV7-2, the J call TRBJ2-5, with 7 bases matching TRBD2. In germline, CDR1 is SGHTA, CDR2 FQGNSA. The V segment lost 6 bases and the J segment 1 base; nucleotides outside the gene matches: 8. This CDR3 has 15 amino acids.

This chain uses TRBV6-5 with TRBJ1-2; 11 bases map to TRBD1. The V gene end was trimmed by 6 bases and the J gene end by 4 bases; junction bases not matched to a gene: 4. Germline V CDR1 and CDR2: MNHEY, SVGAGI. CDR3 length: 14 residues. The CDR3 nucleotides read TGTGCCAGCAGCCCGGGGACAGGGGGCTATGGCTACACCTTC. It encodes CASSPGTGGYGYTF.

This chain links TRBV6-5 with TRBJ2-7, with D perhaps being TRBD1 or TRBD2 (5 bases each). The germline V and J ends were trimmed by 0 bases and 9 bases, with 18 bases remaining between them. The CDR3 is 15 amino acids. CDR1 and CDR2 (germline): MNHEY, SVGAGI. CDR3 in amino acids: CASSYSRGVALGQYF. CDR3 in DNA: TGTGCCAGCAGTTACTCGCGAGGGGTGGCTTTAGGGCAGTACTTC.

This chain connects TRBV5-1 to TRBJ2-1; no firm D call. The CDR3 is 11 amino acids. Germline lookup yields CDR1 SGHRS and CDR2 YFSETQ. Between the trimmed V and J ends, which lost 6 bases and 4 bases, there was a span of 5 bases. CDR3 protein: CASKLYNEQFF. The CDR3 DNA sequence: TGCGCCAGCAAGCTGTACAATGAGCAGTTCTTC.

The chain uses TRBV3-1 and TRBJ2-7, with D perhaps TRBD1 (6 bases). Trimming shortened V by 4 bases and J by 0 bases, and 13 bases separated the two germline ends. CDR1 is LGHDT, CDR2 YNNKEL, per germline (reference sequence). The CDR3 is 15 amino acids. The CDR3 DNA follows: TGTGCCAGCAGCCCCCGGGACACGGGCTCCTACGAGCAGTACTTC. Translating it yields CASSPRDTGSYEQYF.

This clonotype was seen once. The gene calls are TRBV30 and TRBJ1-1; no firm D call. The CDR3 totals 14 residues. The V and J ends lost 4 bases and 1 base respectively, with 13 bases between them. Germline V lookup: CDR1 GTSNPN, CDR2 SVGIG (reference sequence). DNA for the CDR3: TGTGCCTGGACGCTTTTGGACTGGAACACTGAAGCTTTCTTT. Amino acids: CAWTLLDWNTEAFF.

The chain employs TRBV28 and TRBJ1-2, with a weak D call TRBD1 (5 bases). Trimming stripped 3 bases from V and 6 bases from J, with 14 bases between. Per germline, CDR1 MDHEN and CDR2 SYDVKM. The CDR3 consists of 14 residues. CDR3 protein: CASSFIGRVDGYTF. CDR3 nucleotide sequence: TGTGCCAGCAGTTTTATAGGCAGGGTGGATGGCTACACCTTC.

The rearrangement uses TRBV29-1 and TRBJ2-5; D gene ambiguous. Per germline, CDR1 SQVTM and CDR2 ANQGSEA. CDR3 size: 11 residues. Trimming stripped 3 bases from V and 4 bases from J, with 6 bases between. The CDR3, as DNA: TGCAGCGTTGAGGGTGCAGAGACCCAGTACTTC. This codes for CSVEGAETQYF.

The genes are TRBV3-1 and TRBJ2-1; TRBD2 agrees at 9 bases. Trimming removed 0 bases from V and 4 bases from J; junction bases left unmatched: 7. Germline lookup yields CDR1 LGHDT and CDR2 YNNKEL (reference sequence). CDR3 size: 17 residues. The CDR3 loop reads CASSQETSGKAYNEQFF. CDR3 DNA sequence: TGTGCCAGCAGCCAAGAGACTAGCGGAAAAGCTTACAATGAGCAGTTCTTC.

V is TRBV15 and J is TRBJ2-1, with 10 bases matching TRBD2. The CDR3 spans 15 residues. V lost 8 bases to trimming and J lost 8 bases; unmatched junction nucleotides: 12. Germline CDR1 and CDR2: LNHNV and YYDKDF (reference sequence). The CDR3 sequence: CATHEVSGGQYEQFF. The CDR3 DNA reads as TGTGCCACCCACGAGGTTAGCGGGGGGCAATATGAGCAGTTCTTC.

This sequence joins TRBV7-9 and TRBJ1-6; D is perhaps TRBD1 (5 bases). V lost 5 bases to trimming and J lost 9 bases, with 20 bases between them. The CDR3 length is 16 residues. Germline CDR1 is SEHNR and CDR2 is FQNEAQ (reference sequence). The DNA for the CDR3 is TGTGCCAGCAGCCCCGAAACGGCAGGGAGGAGTTCACCCCTCCACTTT. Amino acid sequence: CASSPETAGRSSPLHF.

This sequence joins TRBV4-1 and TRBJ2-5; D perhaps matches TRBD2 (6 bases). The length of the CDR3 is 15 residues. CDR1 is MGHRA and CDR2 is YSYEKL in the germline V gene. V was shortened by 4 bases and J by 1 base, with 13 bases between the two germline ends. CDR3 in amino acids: CASSRGGSVQETQYF. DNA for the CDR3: TGCGCCAGCAGCCGTGGGGGGAGCGTCCAAGAGACCCAGTACTTC.

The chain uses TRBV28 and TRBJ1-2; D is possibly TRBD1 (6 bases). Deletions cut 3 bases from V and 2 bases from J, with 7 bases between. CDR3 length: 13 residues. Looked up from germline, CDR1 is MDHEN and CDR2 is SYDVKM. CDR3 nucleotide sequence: TGTGCCAGCAGTTTTACAGGGAACTATGGCTACACCTTC. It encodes CASSFTGNYGYTF.

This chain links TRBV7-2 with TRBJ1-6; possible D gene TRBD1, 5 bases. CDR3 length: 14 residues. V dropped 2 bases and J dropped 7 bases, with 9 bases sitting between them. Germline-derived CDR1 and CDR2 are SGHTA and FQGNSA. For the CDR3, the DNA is TGTGCCAGCAGCTTACCGGACACCAATTCACCCCTCCACTTT. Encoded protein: CASSLPDTNSPLHF.